The 18 T cell receptor beta chains presented below share a single source sample, sequenced in a study of identical twins. TCRdb reanalysed the 5' RACE reads using MiXCR and keeps one entry per CDR3 protein. Here the sample spans about 810,000 distinct CDR3 sequences, over 9% being singletons. The sample was also reused in another study, on yellow fever vaccine responses in identical twins.

Source material: PBMCs. The receptors stem from a woman under 30 in good health.

The chain has TRBV7-7 and TRBJ2-2, with 10 bases identical to TRBD1. This CDR3 spans 14 amino acids. Trimming at V came to 4 bases and at J to 6 bases, leaving 2 bases not matched to a gene. Germline V gives CDR1 SSHAT, CDR2 FNYEAQ (reference sequence). CDR3 amino acids: CASSSGTGAGELFF. The CDR3 bases are TGTGCCAGCAGCTCCGGGACAGGGGCCGGGGAGCTGTTTTTT.

This clonotype showed up many times. The chain has TRBV25-1 and TRBJ2-1; D is unresolved. Germline V CDR1 and CDR2: MGHDK, SYGVNS. The V and J ends lost 4 bases and 1 base respectively, with 8 bases between them. The CDR3 spans 14 residues. CDR3: CASSAGFSYNEQFF. The DNA for the CDR3 is TGTGCCAGCAGTGCGGGTTTTTCCTACAATGAGCAGTTCTTC.

This clonotype was counted a few times. The chain is built from TRBV7-2 and TRBJ2-1, with a possible D match to TRBD2 (7 bases). With 4 bases removed from V and 7 bases from J, the gap between germline ends came to 14 bases. The CDR3 covers 14 residues. The germline CDR1 and CDR2 sequences are SGHTA and FQGNSA. CDR3 DNA sequence: TGTGCCAGCAGCTGGGGGGGCCCGGGGAATGAGCAGTTCTTC. Protein sequence: CASSWGGPGNEQFF.

This chain uses TRBV12-3 or TRBV12-4 with TRBJ1-2; D is unresolved. The CDR3 has 12 amino acids. Trimming pared 3 bases from V and 3 bases from J, leaving 5 bases between. DNA of the CDR3: TGTGCCAGCAGTTTCAGTGACTATGGCTACACCTTC. This gives the protein CASSFSDYGYTF.

A few counts support this clonotype. The genes are TRBV9 and TRBJ2-1, with TRBD2 identical over 7 bases. Trimming removed 0 bases from V and 9 bases from J; junction bases left unmatched: 9. Germline CDR1 is SGDLS and CDR2 is YYNGEE. The CDR3 has 15 amino acids. The CDR3 nucleotides read TGTGCCAGCAGCGTAGAGGTGGGAGGGCCGGGTGAGCAGTTCTTC. Translating it yields CASSVEVGGPGEQFF.

The chain employs TRBV12-3 or TRBV12-4 and TRBJ1-6; 9 positions agree with TRBD1. This CDR3 has 14 amino acids. Trimming removed 8 bases from V and 11 bases from J; junction bases left unmatched: 10. The CDR3 protein is CASGHRTGVTPLHF. The CDR3 region has the DNA TGTGCCAGCGGGCATCGGACAGGGGTGACACCCCTCCACTTT.

The table lists this clonotype with a few counts. The chain links TRBV6-1 to TRBJ2-2, with 8 bases matching TRBD1. This CDR3 spans 15 amino acids. With V trimmed by 6 bases and J by 5 bases, 8 bases remained unmatched. The germline V gene encodes CDR1 MNHNS and CDR2 SASEGT. The CDR3 DNA sequence: TGTGCCAGCAGGGGATCAGGGGGCTGGACCGGGGAGCTGTTTTTT. Translation: CASRGSGGWTGELFF.

This sequence joins TRBV10-2 and TRBJ2-3; maybe TRBD1 (5 bases). The CDR3 runs 14 residues. Per germline, CDR1 WSHSY and CDR2 SAAADI. Trimming shortened V by 7 bases and J by 3 bases, and 14 bases separated the two germline ends. The DNA of the CDR3 is TGCGCCAGCACCAGGGCCCAGGGAACAGATACGCAGTATTTT. This codes for CASTRAQGTDTQYF.

The chain couples TRBV5-1 to TRBJ2-3; D ambiguous. CDR1 and CDR2 from the germline V gene are SGHRS and YFSETQ. Trimming took off 2 bases at V and 0 bases at J, with 7 bases between the two ends. This CDR3 comprises 14 residues. CDR3 region: CASSFDTSTDTQYF. In DNA form, the CDR3 reads TGCGCCAGCAGCTTCGATACTAGCACAGATACGCAGTATTTT.

This clonotype occurred many times. V usage is TRBV12-3 or TRBV12-4 and J usage is TRBJ2-3, with 9 bases identical to TRBD2. V dropped 0 bases and J dropped 6; count of bases not matched to a gene: 4. This CDR3 is 15 amino acids long. The CDR3 here is CASSLALAGTDTQYF. The CDR3 region has the DNA TGTGCCAGCAGTTTAGCCCTAGCGGGAACTGATACGCAGTATTTT.

This clonotype was found many times. V is TRBV5-1 and J is TRBJ2-1; TRBD2 matches at 13 bases. V dropped 4 bases and J dropped 6; count of bases not matched to a gene: 4. The germline V gene has CDR1 SGHRS and CDR2 YFSETQ. The CDR3 spans 15 residues. The CDR3 region has the DNA TGCGCCAGCAGCCGACTAGCGGGGGGCACCAATGAGCAGTTCTTC. This gives the protein CASSRLAGGTNEQFF. Full variable domain (rest looked up from reference TRBV5-1 and TRBJ2-1): KAGVTQTPRYLIKTRGQQVTLSCSPISGHRSVSWYQQTPGQGLQFLFEYFSETQRNKGNFPGRFSGRQFSNSRSEMNVSTLELGDSALYLCASSRLAGGTNEQFFGPGTRLTVL.

The V and J genes are TRBV20-1 and TRBJ1-5; D not certain. Germline values: CDR1 DFQATT, CDR2 SNEGSKA (reference sequence). CDR3 length equals 13 residues. Trimming took 3 bases from V and 5 from J, leaving 11 bases between them. CDR3 in amino acids: CSASKGTDQPQHF. The CDR3 DNA reads TGCAGTGCTAGTAAGGGTACGGATCAGCCCCAGCATTTT.

The rearrangement links TRBV9 to TRBJ1-3, with D unresolved. The CDR3 runs 15 residues. The V and J ends lost 0 bases and 0 bases respectively, with 7 bases between them. From germline, CDR1 is SGDLS and CDR2 YYNGEE. The CDR3 DNA reads TGTGCCAGCAGCGTAGAAGGACTCTCTGGAAACACCATATATTTT. It encodes CASSVEGLSGNTIYF. Full variable domain (outside the CDR3, taken from reference TRBV9 and TRBJ1-3): DSGVTQTPKHLITATGQRVTLRCSPRSGDLSVYWYQQSLDQGLQFLIQYYNGEERAKGNILERFSAQQFPDLHSELNLSSLELGDSALYFCASSVEGLSGNTIYFGEGSWLTVV.

The chain is built from TRBV28 and TRBJ2-5; 7 nucleotides line up with TRBD2. CDR1 and CDR2 from the germline V gene are MDHEN and SYDVKM. The CDR3 covers 14 residues. J was trimmed by 7 bases and V by 2 bases; bases with no gene match: 7. This chain's CDR3 is CASSLAGAIPTQYF. CDR3 nucleotide sequence: TGTGCCAGCAGTTTAGCGGGAGCGATTCCGACCCAGTACTTC. Based on the CDR3 plus reference TRBV28 and TRBJ2-5, the full variable domain is DVKVTQSSRYLVKRTGEKVFLECVQDMDHENMFWYRQDPGLGLRLIYFSYDVKMKEKGDIPEGYSVSREKKERFSLILESASTNQTSMYLCASSLAGAIPTQYFGPGTRLLVL.

The genes are TRBV7-6 and TRBJ2-7; no reliable D call. Per germline, CDR1 SGHVS and CDR2 FNYEAQ. V was shortened by 1 base and J by 7 bases, with 11 bases between the two germline ends. The CDR3 is 13 amino acids. For the CDR3, the DNA is TGTGCCAGCAGCTTAGATCTAAAGATGGAGCAGTACTTC. It codes for CASSLDLKMEQYF.

This clonotype was recorded at least ten times. The chain has TRBV29-1 and TRBJ1-1; D call uncertain. Per germline, CDR1 SQVTM and CDR2 ANQGSEA. The CDR3 has 17 amino acids. Deletions cut 1 base from V and 2 bases from J, with 20 bases between. CDR3 amino acids: CSVEALAMGPANTEAFF. As DNA, the CDR3 is TGCAGCGTTGAAGCCCTCGCGATGGGTCCAGCCAACACTGAAGCTTTCTTT.

This clonotype was seen ten or more times. The chain couples TRBV6-5 to TRBJ1-1; D unresolved. The CDR3 extends over 13 amino acids. Germline CDR1 MNHEY, CDR2 SVGAGI. V was pared by 1 base and J by 1 base, with 4 bases between. The CDR3 loop reads CASSYLGNTEAFF. DNA for the CDR3: TGTGCCAGCAGTTACTTGGGGAACACTGAAGCTTTCTTT.

This rearrangement joins TRBV9 to TRBJ2-7, with 11 bases aligning to TRBD2. V trimming: 3 bases; J trimming: 6 bases; junction bases outside the gene matches: 5. CDR1 and CDR2 (germline): SGDLS, YYNGEE. The length of the CDR3 is 14 residues. DNA for the CDR3: TGTGCCAGCAGCGAAACCGGGACTAGCGGCGAGCAGTACTTC. This codes for CASSETGTSGEQYF.